The T cell receptor beta chain described here comes from a study of graft-versus-host responses after intestinal transplantation. Generated by immunoSEQ multiplex PCR, the TCRdb table keeps only in-frame clones and is missing some. This table has 20,000 to 25,000 clones, under 45% appearing once. V was pared by 4 bases and J by 9 bases, with 11 bases between. This CDR3 is built from 12 residues. Germline loops: CDR1 SGHRS, CDR2 YFSETQ. The material sequenced was alloreactive CD4+ T cells from a mixed lymphocyte reaction culture, taken before intestinal transplant. Subset denoted: CFSE-low proliferating T cells sorted from roughly six-day pre-transplant mixed lymphocyte reaction (GvH or HvG direction). The receptor comes from a human patient who received an intestinal transplant. The chain is built from TRBV5-1 and TRBJ2-1; D possibly corresponds to TRBD1 (7 bases). The CDR3 coding sequence is TGCGCCAGCAGCCAGCAGGGGGGTGAGCAGTTCTTC. The encoded protein is CASSQQGGEQFF.